This T cell receptor (beta chain) appears in the sequencing data of a study of blood T cell repertoires in COVID-19. Overall study context: The origin of the acute and convalescent COVID-19 samples was the United States, Italy and Spain. The analysed material was cDNA or gDNA that came from T cells, B-cell-depleted T cells, or PBMCs.

Trimming cost V 6 bases and J 6 bases; bases outside gene matches: 4. CDR1 and CDR2 (germline): MNHEY, SVGAGI. This CDR3 has 12 amino acids. In the authors' methods: Reference gene primers were amplified, and this amplification served to estimate nucleated cell counts. Produced via immunoSEQ multiplex PCR; TCRdb's table is partial and in-frame only. That table is the source of V, J and clone size, and D and trimming were worked out from the DNA. Seen here are about 300,000 clones, less than 90% observed once, and the top ten hold about 14%. This clone was detected a few times. V is TRBV6-5 and J is TRBJ1-1, with 7 bases that match TRBD1. The sequence came from a human donor in a cohort sampled during active COVID-19. Input material: peripheral blood. CDR3 protein: CASSPTGSEAFF. As DNA, the CDR3 is TGTGCCAGCAGCCCGACAGGGTCTGAAGCTTTCTTT.